One and the same sample provided the 30 T cell receptor beta chains below, sequenced in a study of blood T cell repertoires in COVID-19. The protocol was immunoSEQ multiplex PCR, while the TCRdb copy is restricted to in-frame clones and leaves out a portion. This sample has roughly 410,000 clones, with approximately 88% found just once. Sequencing input: peripheral blood. These TCRs come from a man between 35 and 55 years old with acute or convalescent COVID-19.

The chain links TRBV19 to TRBJ1-4; TRBD1 aligns across 7 bases. V gave up 5 bases and J gave up 3 bases; unmatched junction bases: 12. This CDR3 contains 17 residues. Germline lookup yields CDR1 LNHDA and CDR2 SQIVND (reference sequence). The CDR3 loop reads CASSESQGTLPNEKLFF. The CDR3 bases are TGTGCCAGTAGTGAGTCACAGGGGACTCTTCCTAATGAAAAACTGTTTTTT.

This chain joins TRBV28 and TRBJ2-7; 8 bases map to TRBD1. In germline, CDR1 is MDHEN, CDR2 SYDVKM. V lost 3 bases to trimming and J lost 4 bases; unmatched junction nucleotides: 5. The CDR3 extends over 14 amino acids. CDR3 protein: CASSLTGVVYEQYF. The DNA of the CDR3 is TGTGCCAGCAGTTTGACAGGGGTCGTATACGAGCAGTACTTC.

J is TRBJ1-2 and V is TRBV28, with no clear D. The CDR3 length is 14 residues. V gave up 7 bases and J gave up 7 bases, with 19 bases separating them. The germline V gene has CDR1 MDHEN and CDR2 SYDVKM. The CDR3 is CASTEPPPEGGYTF. CDR3 DNA sequence: TGTGCCAGCACCGAGCCCCCACCCGAGGGTGGCTACACCTTC.

The V and J genes are TRBV5-4 and TRBJ1-3; D is unresolved. The germline CDR1 and CDR2 sequences are SGHNT and YYREEE (reference sequence). There are 13 residues in the CDR3. The V and J ends lost 2 bases and 0 bases respectively, with 3 bases between them. The CDR3 coding sequence is TGTGCCAGCAGCTTTAACTCTGGAAACACCATATATTTT. Translating gives CASSFNSGNTIYF.

V usage is TRBV5-1 and J usage is TRBJ2-7; 12 bases are a match to TRBD2. CDR3 length: 16 amino acids. Per the germline V gene, CDR1 is SGHRS and CDR2 is YFSETQ. V shed 1 base, J shed 2 bases, and the junction held 4 bases outside the gene matches. Here the CDR3 DNA reads TGCGCCAGCAGCTTGACTCTAGCGGGAGGGGCCTACGAGCAGTACTTC. Protein: CASSLTLAGGAYEQYF.

The rearrangement uses TRBV18 and TRBJ1-2, with 7 bases matching TRBD1. The CDR3 has 16 residues. Germline values: CDR1 KGHSH, CDR2 LQKENI. Trimming took 5 bases from V and 3 from J; bases not matched to a gene: 12. The CDR3, as DNA: TGTGCCAGCTCATCGACCGGGACAGTACCCCACTATGGCTACACCTTC. It translates to CASSSTGTVPHYGYTF. Using reference TRBV18 and TRBJ1-2 for the parts outside the CDR3, the full variable domain is NAGVMQNPRHLVRRRGQEARLRCSPMKGHSHVYWYRQLPEEGLKFMVYLQKENIIDESGMPKERFSAEFPKEGPSILRIQQVVRGDSAAYFCASSSTGTVPHYGYTFGSGTRLTVV.

Only one count was recorded for this clone. This rearrangement joins TRBV6-6 to TRBJ1-4; weak D call: TRBD1 (6 bases). The V end lost 2 bases, the J end lost 8 bases, and 15 bases lay between the germline ends. This CDR3 is built from 15 residues. Germline V gene sequence: CDR1 MNHNY, CDR2 SVGAGI (reference sequence). The DNA for the CDR3 is TGTGCCAGCAGTTACGGGCAGGGGCGTCGGGAAAAACTGTTTTTT. Its protein is CASSYGQGRREKLFF.

The rearrangement links TRBV2 to TRBJ2-2; D is possibly TRBD2 (5 bases). Germline CDR1 reads SNHLY; CDR2 reads FYNNEI. The length of the CDR3 is 13 residues. The germline V and J ends were trimmed by 7 bases and 1 base, with 7 bases remaining between them. CDR3 nucleotide sequence: TGTGCCAGCAATCGGGAGAACACCGGGGAGCTGTTTTTT. Translation gives CASNRENTGELFF.

This sequence joins TRBV7-3 and TRBJ2-1; 9 nucleotides match TRBD2. The CDR3 has 16 amino acids. Germline V CDR1 and CDR2: SGHTA, FQGTGA. Trimming removed 4 bases from V and 3 bases from J; junction bases left unmatched: 7. CDR3 DNA: TGTGCCAGCAGCTCCACATTAGCGGGAGTCTACAATGAGCAGTTCTTC. This gives the protein CASSSTLAGVYNEQFF.

The rearrangement joins TRBV10-1 to TRBJ1-2; a possible D gene is TRBD1 (5 bases). Deletions cut 1 base from V and 7 bases from J, with 10 bases between. The germline gives CDR1 WNHNN, CDR2 SYGVQD (reference sequence). The CDR3 is 13 amino acids. Written as DNA, the CDR3 is TGCGCCAGCAGTGAGTGGGGACTTCTTGGCTACACCTTC. Protein product: CASSEWGLLGYTF.

This sequence joins TRBV7-9 and TRBJ1-1; TRBD1 is a possible D gene (5 bases). The V gene lost 10 bases and the J gene lost 6 bases, with 24 bases spanning the gap. CDR1 and CDR2 from the germline V gene are SEHNR and FQNEAQ (reference sequence). The CDR3 loop spans 15 amino acids. This chain's CDR3 is CAIPFKVVTEPEAFF. In nucleotides, the CDR3 is TGTGCCATCCCCTTTAAGGTTGTGACAGAACCTGAAGCTTTCTTT.

This clone was seen only a few times. Within the sample, other DNA sequences also encode this same CDR3. The chain is built from TRBV12-3 or TRBV12-4 and TRBJ2-1; a weak D match, TRBD2 (5 bases). The V end lost 6 bases, the J end lost 4 bases, and 10 bases lay between the germline ends. CDR3 length: 13 residues. CDR3 bases: TGTGCCAGCAGCCCGGGGAGTTACAATGAGCAGTTCTTC. This codes for CASSPGSYNEQFF.

The V and J genes are TRBV6-5 and TRBJ2-7, with TRBD2 as a possible D gene (6 bases). Trimming stripped 3 bases from V and 11 bases from J, with 17 bases between. This CDR3 is 13 amino acids long. Germline values: CDR1 MNHEY, CDR2 SVGAGI. Here the CDR3 DNA reads TGTGCCAGCAGTTATTCCGGTGGGGGGAAGGAGTACTTC. It is translated as CASSYSGGGKEYF.

V is TRBV7-3 and J is TRBJ2-7; 10 nucleotides align to TRBD2. Germline-derived CDR1 and CDR2 are SGHTA and FQGTGA. This CDR3 is built from 14 residues. The ends lost 6 bases at V and 2 bases at J; junction bases unmatched: 4. For the CDR3, the DNA is TGTGCCAGCAGTTCTAGCGGGGGAACCTACGAGCAGTACTTC. Translation: CASSSSGGTYEQYF.

Only one count was recorded for this clone. The V gene is TRBV6-2 or TRBV6-3, the J gene TRBJ1-1; 7 bases align to TRBD1. Trimming took 5 bases from V and 4 from J; bases not matched to a gene: 4. Germline values: CDR1 MNHEY, CDR2 SVGEGT. This CDR3 is built from 13 residues. CDR3 loop: CASSPNRGTEAFF. CDR3 nucleotides: TGTGCCAGCAGTCCCAACAGGGGCACTGAAGCTTTCTTT.

The chain employs TRBV10-3 and TRBJ1-1; TRBD1 matches at 8 bases. Germline loops: CDR1 ENHRY, CDR2 SYGVKD. This CDR3 contains 14 residues. V gave up 5 bases and J gave up 2 bases; unmatched junction bases: 4. The CDR3 region has the DNA TGTGCCATCAGTAAACAGGGGGAAAACACTGAAGCTTTCTTT. It encodes CAISKQGENTEAFF.

The chain uses TRBV7-6 and TRBJ1-1; possible D gene TRBD1, 5 bases. Germline V gene data show CDR1 as SGHVS and CDR2 as FNYEAQ. Trimming removed 3 bases at V and 2 bases at J, with 10 bases between. The CDR3 runs to 14 residues. The CDR3 DNA is TGTGCCAGCAGCTTGGGCGGGGCCAACACTGAAGCTTTCTTT. Translating gives CASSLGGANTEAFF.

This clone occurred a few times. The chain carries TRBV10-3 and TRBJ1-5, with D possibly matching TRBD1 (6 bases). CDR3 length: 13 amino acids. V shed 10 bases and J shed 5 bases, with 15 bases lying between them. Per germline, CDR1 ENHRY and CDR2 SYGVKD. In DNA form, the CDR3 reads TGTGCCACCACAGGGAAGGGGGATCAGCCCCAGCATTTT. Amino acid sequence: CATTGKGDQPQHF.

The chain is built from TRBV11-3 and TRBJ2-1; 8 bases are shared with TRBD2. The CDR3 totals 14 residues. J lost 8 bases, V lost 4 bases, and 7 bases had no gene match. CDR1 SGHNT and CDR2 YENEEA come from the germline V gene. The CDR3 region has the DNA TGTGCCAGCAGCTCCAACCGGGGGGGACATGAGCAGTTCTTC. Protein sequence: CASSSNRGGHEQFF.

A few counts support this clone. The V call is TRBV6-5, the J call TRBJ1-3; 7 positions agree with TRBD1. Germline assignment: CDR1 MNHEY and CDR2 SVGAGI. CDR3 length: 15 amino acids. Unmatched junction bases numbered 7, after V lost 0 bases and J lost 8 bases. The CDR3 nucleotides read TGTGCCAGCAGTTACTCAGGGGGCGGTTCGTACACCATATATTTT. Protein: CASSYSGGGSYTIYF.

The chain couples TRBV18 to TRBJ1-3; no firm D call. From germline, CDR1 is KGHSH and CDR2 LQKENI. Trimming removed 1 base from V and 1 base from J, with 11 bases in between. This CDR3 has 16 residues. The CDR3 coding sequence is TGTGCCAGCTCACCACGGGCTATCTCATCTGGAAACACCATATATTTT. Its protein is CASSPRAISSGNTIYF.

Written as DNA, the CDR3 is TGTGCCAGCAGAGGAACAGGGGAGTGGACTGAAGCTTTCTTT. Protein sequence: CASRGTGEWTEAFF. This rearrangement joins TRBV2 to TRBJ1-1, with 7 bases that match TRBD1. Trimming took 6 bases from V and 5 from J; bases not matched to a gene: 9. The CDR3 is made up of 14 amino acids. Looked up from germline, CDR1 is SNHLY and CDR2 is FYNNEI. The full variable domain, its missing parts supplied by reference TRBV2 and TRBJ1-1, is EPEVTQTPSHQVTQMGQEVILRCVPISNHLYFYWYRQILGQKVEFLVSFYNNEISEKSEIFDDQFSVERPDGSNFTLKIRSTKLEDSAMYFCASRGTGEWTEAFFGQGTRLTVV.

The rearrangement uses TRBV7-3 and TRBJ2-5; 11 positions match TRBD2. Unmatched junction bases numbered 4, after V lost 5 bases and J lost 2 bases. The CDR3 runs to 15 residues. Germline values: CDR1 SGHTA, CDR2 FQGTGA. CDR3 coding DNA: TGTGCCAGCAGCATTAGCGGGGGGGAGCAAGAGACCCAGTACTTC. It codes for CASSISGGEQETQYF.

This sequence joins TRBV28 and TRBJ2-7; TRBD1 is a possible D gene (5 bases). Trimming left V 8 bases short and J 0 bases short, with 14 bases between. This CDR3 region has 14 residues. Per germline, CDR1 MDHEN and CDR2 SYDVKM. The CDR3 DNA sequence: TGTGCCAGCTCCACAGGCCCGAGCTCCTACGAGCAGTACTTC. As protein: CASSTGPSSYEQYF.

V is TRBV4-3 and J is TRBJ1-4; TRBD1 matches 7 bases. V lost 3 bases and J lost 8; bases outside the gene matches: 18. This CDR3 contains 18 residues. In germline, CDR1 is LGHNA, CDR2 YSLEER. CDR3 nucleotide sequence: TGCGCCAGCAGCCAGACCCCGGGGCAGGGGGGATGGGACGAAAAACTGTTTTTT. Its translation is CASSQTPGQGGWDEKLFF.

This chain links TRBV5-4 with TRBJ2-3; 8 bases fit TRBD2. The junction had 9 bases not matched to a gene; V was cut back by 4 bases and J by 2 bases. Germline lookup yields CDR1 SGHNT and CDR2 YYREEE (reference sequence). This CDR3 contains 16 residues. The DNA of the CDR3 is TGTGCCAGCAGCCGCCTCGGGGGGGATTACACAGATACGCAGTATTTT. Its translation is CASSRLGGDYTDTQYF. The full variable domain, with the rest looked up from reference TRBV5-4 and TRBJ2-3, is ETGVTQSPTHLIKTRGQQVTLRCSSQSGHNTVSWYQQALGQGPQFIFQYYREEENGRGNFPPRFSGLQFPNYSSELNVNALELDDSALYLCASSRLGGDYTDTQYFGPGTRLTVL.

The gene calls are TRBV28 and TRBJ2-7; TRBD2 aligns across 13 bases. V dropped 5 bases and J dropped 3; count of bases not matched to a gene: 7. This CDR3 is 16 amino acids long. Per germline, CDR1 MDHEN and CDR2 SYDVKM. The CDR3 sequence: CASSALGLAGVYEQYF. The CDR3 DNA reads as TGTGCCAGCAGTGCACTAGGACTAGCGGGAGTCTACGAGCAGTACTTC. The full variable domain, with the rest looked up from reference TRBV28 and TRBJ2-7, is DVKVTQSSRYLVKRTGEKVFLECVQDMDHENMFWYRQDPGLGLRLIYFSYDVKMKEKGDIPEGYSVSREKKERFSLILESASTNQTSMYLCASSALGLAGVYEQYFGPGTRLTVT.

This rearrangement joins TRBV27 to TRBJ1-5; no clear D gene. The germline CDR1 and CDR2 sequences are MNHEY and SMNVEV (reference sequence). The CDR3 totals 15 residues. V lost 2 bases and J 2 bases, leaving 10 bases between the germline ends. CDR3 in DNA: TGTGCCAGCAGTTTAAGAATATCGGGCAATCAGCCCCAGCATTTT. This translates into CASSLRISGNQPQHF.

The gene calls are TRBV15 and TRBJ1-4, with 9 bases that match TRBD1. CDR1 and CDR2 from the germline V gene are LNHNV and YYDKDF (reference sequence). V lost 9 bases and J lost 7; bases outside the gene matches: 12. This CDR3 is built from 15 residues. CDR3 DNA sequence: TGTGCCACTCAGAACCAACAGGGGGCAACTGAAAAACTGTTTTTT. This gives the protein CATQNQQGATEKLFF.

V and J are TRBV5-1 and TRBJ1-1, with D unclear. V was cut by 4 bases and J by 5 bases, with 15 bases left in between. The length of the CDR3 is 14 residues. Germline-derived CDR1 and CDR2 are SGHRS and YFSETQ. CDR3 residues: CASSPYTGRTEAFF. The CDR3 DNA is TGCGCCAGCAGCCCCTACACGGGAAGGACTGAAGCTTTCTTT. The variable domain in full, with the rest retrieved from reference TRBV5-1 and TRBJ1-1, is KAGVTQTPRYLIKTRGQQVTLSCSPISGHRSVSWYQQTPGQGLQFLFEYFSETQRNKGNFPGRFSGRQFSNSRSEMNVSTLELGDSALYLCASSPYTGRTEAFFGQGTRLTVV.